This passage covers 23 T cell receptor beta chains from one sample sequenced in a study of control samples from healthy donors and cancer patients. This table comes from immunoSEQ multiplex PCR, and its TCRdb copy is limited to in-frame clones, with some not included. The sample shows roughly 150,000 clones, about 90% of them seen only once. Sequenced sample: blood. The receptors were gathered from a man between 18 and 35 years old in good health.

CDR3 sequence: CASSIAARTEAFF. For the CDR3, the DNA is TGTGCCAGTAGTATAGCGGCAAGAACTGAAGCTTTCTTT. The chain links TRBV19 to TRBJ1-1; D remains ambiguous. CDR3 length equals 13 residues. The ends were cut back, 1 base at V and 5 bases at J, with 8 bases in the middle. The germline CDR1 and CDR2 sequences are LNHDA and SQIVND (reference sequence).

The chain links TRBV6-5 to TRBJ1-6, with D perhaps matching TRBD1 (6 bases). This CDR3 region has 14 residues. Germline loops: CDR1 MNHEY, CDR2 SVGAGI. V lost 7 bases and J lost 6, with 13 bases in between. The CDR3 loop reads CASKIQGLNSPLHF. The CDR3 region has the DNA TGTGCCAGCAAAATACAGGGTCTTAATTCACCCCTCCACTTT.

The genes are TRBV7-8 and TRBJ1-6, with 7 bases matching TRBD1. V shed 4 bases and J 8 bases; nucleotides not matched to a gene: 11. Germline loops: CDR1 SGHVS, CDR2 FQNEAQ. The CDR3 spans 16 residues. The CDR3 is CASSSYPTGLDSPLHF. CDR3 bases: TGTGCCAGCAGCTCCTACCCGACAGGGCTAGATTCACCCCTCCACTTT.

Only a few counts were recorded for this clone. CDR3 residues: CASSSGRNPNTEAFF. As DNA, the CDR3 is TGTGCCAGCAGTTCGGGCAGGAACCCGAACACTGAAGCTTTCTTT. J is TRBJ1-1 and V is TRBV2; no firm D call. Per the germline V gene, CDR1 is SNHLY and CDR2 is FYNNEI. The CDR3 runs 15 residues. The ends were cut back, 5 bases at V and 1 base at J, with 14 bases in the middle.

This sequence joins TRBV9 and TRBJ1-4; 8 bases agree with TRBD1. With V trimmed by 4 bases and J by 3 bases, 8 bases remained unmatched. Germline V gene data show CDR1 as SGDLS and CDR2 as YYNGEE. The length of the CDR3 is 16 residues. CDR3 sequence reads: CASSLGTGGANEKLFF. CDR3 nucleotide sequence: TGTGCCAGCAGCCTGGGAACAGGGGGGGCTAATGAAAAACTGTTTTTT.

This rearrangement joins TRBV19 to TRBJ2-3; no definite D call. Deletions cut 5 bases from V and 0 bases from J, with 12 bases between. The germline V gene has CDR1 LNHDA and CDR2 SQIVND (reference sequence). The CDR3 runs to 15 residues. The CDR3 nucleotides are TGTGCCAGTAGTGGAAGGCAGGAAAGCACAGATACGCAGTATTTT. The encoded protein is CASSGRQESTDTQYF.

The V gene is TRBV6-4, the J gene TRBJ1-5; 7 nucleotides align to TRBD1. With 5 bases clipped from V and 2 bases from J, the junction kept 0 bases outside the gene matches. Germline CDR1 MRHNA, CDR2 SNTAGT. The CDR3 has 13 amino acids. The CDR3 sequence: CASSTGGNQPQHF. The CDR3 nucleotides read TGTGCCAGCAGTACAGGGGGCAATCAGCCCCAGCATTTT.

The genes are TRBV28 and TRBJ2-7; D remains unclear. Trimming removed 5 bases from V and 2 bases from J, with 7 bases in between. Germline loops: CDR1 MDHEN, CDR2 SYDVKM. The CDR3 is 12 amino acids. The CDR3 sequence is CASSPPTYEQYF. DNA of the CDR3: TGTGCCAGCAGTCCCCCGACCTACGAGCAGTACTTC.

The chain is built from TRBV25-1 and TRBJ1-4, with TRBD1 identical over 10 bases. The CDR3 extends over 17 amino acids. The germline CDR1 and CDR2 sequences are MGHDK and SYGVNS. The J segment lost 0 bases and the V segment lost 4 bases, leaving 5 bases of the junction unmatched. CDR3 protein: CASSAVGQGTTNEKLFF. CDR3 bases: TGTGCCAGCAGTGCAGTGGGACAGGGGACAACTAATGAAAAACTGTTTTTT.

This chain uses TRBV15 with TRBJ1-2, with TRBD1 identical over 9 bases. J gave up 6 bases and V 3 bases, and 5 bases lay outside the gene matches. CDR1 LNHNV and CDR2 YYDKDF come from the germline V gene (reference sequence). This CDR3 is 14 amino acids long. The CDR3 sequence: CATSRARTGDGYTF. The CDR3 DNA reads TGTGCCACCAGCAGGGCCCGGACAGGGGATGGCTACACCTTC. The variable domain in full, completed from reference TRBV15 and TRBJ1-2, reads DAMVIQNPRYQVTQFGKPVTLSCSQTLNHNVMYWYQQKSSQAPKLLFHYYDKDFNNEADTPDNFQSRRPNTSFCFLDIRSPGLGDTAMYLCATSRARTGDGYTFGSGTRLTVV.

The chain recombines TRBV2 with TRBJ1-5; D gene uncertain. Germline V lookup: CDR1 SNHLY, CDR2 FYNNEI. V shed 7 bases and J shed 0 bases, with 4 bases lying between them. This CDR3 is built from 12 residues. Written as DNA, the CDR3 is TGTGCCAGCAAGGGTAGCAATCAGCCCCAGCATTTT. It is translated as CASKGSNQPQHF.

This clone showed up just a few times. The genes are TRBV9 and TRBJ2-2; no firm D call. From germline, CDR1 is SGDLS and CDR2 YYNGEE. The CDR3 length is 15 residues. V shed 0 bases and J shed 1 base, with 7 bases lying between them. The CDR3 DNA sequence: TGTGCCAGCAGCGTAGGCAGCATGAACACCGGGGAGCTGTTTTTT. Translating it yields CASSVGSMNTGELFF.

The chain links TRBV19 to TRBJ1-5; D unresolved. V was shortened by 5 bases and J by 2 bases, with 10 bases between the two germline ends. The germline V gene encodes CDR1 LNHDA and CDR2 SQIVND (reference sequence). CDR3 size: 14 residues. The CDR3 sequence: CASSRGYGNQPQHF. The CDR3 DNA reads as TGTGCCAGTAGTCGAGGGTACGGCAATCAGCCCCAGCATTTT.

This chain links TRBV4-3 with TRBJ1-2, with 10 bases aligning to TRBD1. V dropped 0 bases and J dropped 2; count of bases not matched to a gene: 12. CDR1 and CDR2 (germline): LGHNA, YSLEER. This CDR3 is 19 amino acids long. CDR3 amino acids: CASSQEILPMGQGNYGYTF. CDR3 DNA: TGCGCCAGCAGCCAAGAAATTCTTCCCATGGGACAGGGGAACTATGGCTACACCTTC.

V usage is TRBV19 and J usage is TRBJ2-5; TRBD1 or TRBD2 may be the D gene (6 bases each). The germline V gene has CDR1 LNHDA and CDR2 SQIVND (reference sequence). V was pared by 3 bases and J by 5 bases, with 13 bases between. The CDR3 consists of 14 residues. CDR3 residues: CASSIRGPLETQYF. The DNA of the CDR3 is TGTGCCAGTAGTATCCGGGGGCCGCTGGAGACCCAGTACTTC.

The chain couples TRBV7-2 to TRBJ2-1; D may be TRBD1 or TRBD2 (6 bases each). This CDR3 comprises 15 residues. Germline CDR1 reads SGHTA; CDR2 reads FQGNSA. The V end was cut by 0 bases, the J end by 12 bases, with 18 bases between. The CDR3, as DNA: TGTGCCAGCAGCTTAGCCCTGGGGGCGGGGTCCGTGCAGTTCTTC. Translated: CASSLALGAGSVQFF.

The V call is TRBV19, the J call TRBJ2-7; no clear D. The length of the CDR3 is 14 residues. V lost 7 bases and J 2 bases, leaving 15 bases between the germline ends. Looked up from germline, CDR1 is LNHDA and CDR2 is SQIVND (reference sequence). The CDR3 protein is CASTPGGKTYEQYF. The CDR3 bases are TGTGCCAGTACCCCCGGTGGCAAAACCTACGAGCAGTACTTC.

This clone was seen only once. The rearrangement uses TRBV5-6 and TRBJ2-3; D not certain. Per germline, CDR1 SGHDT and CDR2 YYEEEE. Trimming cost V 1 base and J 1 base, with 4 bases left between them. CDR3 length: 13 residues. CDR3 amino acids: CASSLLGTDTQYF. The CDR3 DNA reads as TGTGCCAGCAGCTTGCTCGGCACAGATACGCAGTATTTT.

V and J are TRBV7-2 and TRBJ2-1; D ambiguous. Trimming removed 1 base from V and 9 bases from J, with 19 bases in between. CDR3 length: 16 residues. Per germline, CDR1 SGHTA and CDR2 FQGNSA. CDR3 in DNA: TGTGCCAGCAGCTTAGGTGGCGCGGTTTTGGGCAGTGAGCAGTTCTTC. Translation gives CASSLGGAVLGSEQFF.

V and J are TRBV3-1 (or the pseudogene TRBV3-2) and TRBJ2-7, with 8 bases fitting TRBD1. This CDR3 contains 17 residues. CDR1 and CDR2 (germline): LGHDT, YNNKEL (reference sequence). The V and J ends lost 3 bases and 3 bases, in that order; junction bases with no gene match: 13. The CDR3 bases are TGTGCCAGCAGCCAGAAGAAGGGGAGACAGGGGAACTACGAGCAGTACTTC. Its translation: CASSQKKGRQGNYEQYF.

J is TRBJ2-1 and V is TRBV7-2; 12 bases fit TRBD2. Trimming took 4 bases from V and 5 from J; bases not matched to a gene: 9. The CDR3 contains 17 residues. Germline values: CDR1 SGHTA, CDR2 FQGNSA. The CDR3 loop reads CASSSLTSGGQDNEQFF. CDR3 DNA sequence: TGTGCCAGCAGCTCCCTAACTAGCGGGGGGCAGGACAATGAGCAGTTCTTC.

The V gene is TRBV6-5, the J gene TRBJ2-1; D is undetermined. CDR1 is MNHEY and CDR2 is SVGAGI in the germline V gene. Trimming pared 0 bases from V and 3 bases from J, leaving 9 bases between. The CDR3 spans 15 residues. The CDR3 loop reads CASSYSPGNYNEQFF. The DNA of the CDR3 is TGTGCCAGCAGTTACTCGCCAGGAAACTACAATGAGCAGTTCTTC.

The CDR3 coding sequence is TGTGCCAGCAGCCTTGGCAGTCTCCGACAGCCCCAGCATTTT. This encodes CASSLGSLRQPQHF. The chain carries TRBV3-1 (or the pseudogene TRBV3-2) and TRBJ1-5; D remains unclear. CDR1 and CDR2 from the germline V gene are LGHDT and YNNKEL (reference sequence). The ends were cut back, 4 bases at V and 7 bases at J, with 14 bases in the middle. This CDR3 contains 14 residues.